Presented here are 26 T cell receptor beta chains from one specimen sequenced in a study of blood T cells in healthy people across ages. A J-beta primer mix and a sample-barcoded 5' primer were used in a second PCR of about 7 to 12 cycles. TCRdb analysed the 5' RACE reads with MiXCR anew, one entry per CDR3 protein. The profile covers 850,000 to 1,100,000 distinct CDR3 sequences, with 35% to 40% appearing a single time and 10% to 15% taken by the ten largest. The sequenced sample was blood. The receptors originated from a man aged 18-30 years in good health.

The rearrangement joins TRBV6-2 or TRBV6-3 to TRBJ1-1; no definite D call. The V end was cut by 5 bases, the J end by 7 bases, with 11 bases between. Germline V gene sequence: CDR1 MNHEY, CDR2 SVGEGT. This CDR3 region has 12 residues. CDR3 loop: CASSLTRVEAFF. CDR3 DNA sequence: TGTGCCAGCAGTCTCACACGGGTTGAAGCTTTCTTT.

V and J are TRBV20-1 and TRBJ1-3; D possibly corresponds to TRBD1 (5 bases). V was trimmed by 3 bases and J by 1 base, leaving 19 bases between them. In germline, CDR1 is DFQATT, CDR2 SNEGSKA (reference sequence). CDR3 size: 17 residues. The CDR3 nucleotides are TGCAGTGCTAGCCAGTGGGGGACGGAAACTTCTGGAAACACCATATATTTT. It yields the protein CSASQWGTETSGNTIYF.

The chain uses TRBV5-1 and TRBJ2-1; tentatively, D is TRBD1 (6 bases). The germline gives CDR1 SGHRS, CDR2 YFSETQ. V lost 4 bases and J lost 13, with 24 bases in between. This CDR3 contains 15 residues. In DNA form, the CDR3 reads TGCGCCAGCAGCCCTGAAGGGGGTGTTGACACAAAACAGTTCTTC. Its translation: CASSPEGGVDTKQFF.

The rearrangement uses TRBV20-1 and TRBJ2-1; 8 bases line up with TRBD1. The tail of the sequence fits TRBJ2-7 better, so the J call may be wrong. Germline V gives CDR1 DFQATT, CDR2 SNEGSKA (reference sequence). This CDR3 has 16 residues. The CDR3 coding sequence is TGCAGTGCTAGAGGGACAGGGCAAAACCCCTACAATGAGCAGTACTTC. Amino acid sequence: CSARGTGQNPYNEQYF.

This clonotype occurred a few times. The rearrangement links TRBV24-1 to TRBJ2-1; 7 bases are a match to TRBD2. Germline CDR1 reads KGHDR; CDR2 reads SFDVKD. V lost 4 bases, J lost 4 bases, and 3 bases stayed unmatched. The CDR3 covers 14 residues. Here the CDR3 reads CATSEMGLYNEQFF. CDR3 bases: TGTGCCACCAGTGAAATGGGACTATACAATGAGCAGTTCTTC.

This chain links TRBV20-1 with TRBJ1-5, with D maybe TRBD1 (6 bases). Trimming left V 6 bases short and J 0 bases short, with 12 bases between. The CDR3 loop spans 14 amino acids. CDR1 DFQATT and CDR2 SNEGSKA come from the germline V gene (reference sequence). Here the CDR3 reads CSAAQGNSNQPQHF. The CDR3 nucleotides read TGCAGTGCGGCACAGGGAAATAGCAATCAGCCCCAGCATTTT.

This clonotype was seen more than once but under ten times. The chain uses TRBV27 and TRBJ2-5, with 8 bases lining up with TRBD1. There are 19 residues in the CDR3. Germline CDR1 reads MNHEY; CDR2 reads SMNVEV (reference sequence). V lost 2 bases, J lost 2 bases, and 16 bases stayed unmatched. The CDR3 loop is CASSLIHPSTGVRQETQYF. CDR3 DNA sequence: TGTGCCAGCAGTTTAATACACCCCTCGACAGGGGTCAGACAAGAGACCCAGTACTTC.

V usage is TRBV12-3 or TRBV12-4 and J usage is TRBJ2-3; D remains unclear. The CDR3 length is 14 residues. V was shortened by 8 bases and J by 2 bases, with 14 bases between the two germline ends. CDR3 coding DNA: TGTGCCAGCGCCCTAGTGGCCCCCACAGATACGCAGTATTTT. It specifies CASALVAPTDTQYF.

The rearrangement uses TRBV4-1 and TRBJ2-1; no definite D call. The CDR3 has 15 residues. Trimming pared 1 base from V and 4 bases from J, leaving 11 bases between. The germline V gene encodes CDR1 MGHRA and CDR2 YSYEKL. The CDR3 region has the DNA TGCGCCAGCAGCCAAGGCCCCTCTATGTACAATGAGCAGTTCTTC. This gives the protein CASSQGPSMYNEQFF.

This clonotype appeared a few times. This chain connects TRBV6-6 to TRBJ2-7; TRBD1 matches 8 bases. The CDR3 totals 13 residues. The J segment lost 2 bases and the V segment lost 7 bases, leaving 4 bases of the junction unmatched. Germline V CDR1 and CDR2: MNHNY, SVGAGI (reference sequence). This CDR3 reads CASTLGQAYEQYF. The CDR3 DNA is TGTGCCAGCACGCTGGGACAGGCCTACGAGCAGTACTTC.

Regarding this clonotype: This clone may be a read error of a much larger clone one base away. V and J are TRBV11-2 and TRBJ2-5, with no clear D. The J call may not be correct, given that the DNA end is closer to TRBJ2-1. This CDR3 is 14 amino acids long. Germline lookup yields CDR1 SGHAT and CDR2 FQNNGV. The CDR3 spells CASSLSRAQETQFF. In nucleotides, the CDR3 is TGTGCCAGCAGCTTATCAAGGGCCCAAGAGACCCAGTTCTTC.

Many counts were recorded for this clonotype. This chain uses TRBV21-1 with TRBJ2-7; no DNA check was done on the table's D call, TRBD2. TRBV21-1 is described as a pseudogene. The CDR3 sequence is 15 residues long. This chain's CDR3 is CASSRSTTSGYEQYF. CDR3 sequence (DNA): TGTGCCAGCAGCAGAAGTACGACTAGCGGCTACGAGCAGTACTTC.

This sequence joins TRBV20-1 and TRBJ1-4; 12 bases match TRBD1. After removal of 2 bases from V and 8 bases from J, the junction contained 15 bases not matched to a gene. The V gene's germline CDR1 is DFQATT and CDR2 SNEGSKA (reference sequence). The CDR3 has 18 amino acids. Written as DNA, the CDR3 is TGCAGTGCTAGATCTATTGGGACAGGGGGCTCCCCTGCCGAAAAACTGTTTTTT. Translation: CSARSIGTGGSPAEKLFF.

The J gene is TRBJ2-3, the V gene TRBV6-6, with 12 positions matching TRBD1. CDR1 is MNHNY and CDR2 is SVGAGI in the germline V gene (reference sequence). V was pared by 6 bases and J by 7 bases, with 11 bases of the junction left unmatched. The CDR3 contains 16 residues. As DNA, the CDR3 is TGTGCCAGCAGCCTACTGGGGGACAGGGGGCTTAATACGCAGTATTTT. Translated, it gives CASSLLGDRGLNTQYF.

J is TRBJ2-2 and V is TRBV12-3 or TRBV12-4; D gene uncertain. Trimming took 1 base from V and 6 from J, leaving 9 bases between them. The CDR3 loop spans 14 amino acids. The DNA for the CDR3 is TGTGCCAGCAGTTTAGGGGGTCAGGCCGGGGAGCTGTTTTTT. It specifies CASSLGGQAGELFF.

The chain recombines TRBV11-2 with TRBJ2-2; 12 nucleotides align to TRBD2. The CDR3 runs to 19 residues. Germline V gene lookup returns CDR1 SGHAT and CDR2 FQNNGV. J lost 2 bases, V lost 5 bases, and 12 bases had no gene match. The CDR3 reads CASSTRTSGERVNTGELFF. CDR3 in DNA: TGTGCCAGCAGCACCCGGACTAGCGGGGAGCGAGTTAACACCGGGGAGCTGTTTTTT.

The CDR3 DNA is TGTGCCAGCAGCCTATGGGACAGGGGAACTGAAGCTTTCTTT. It yields the protein CASSLWDRGTEAFF. The chain carries TRBV14 and TRBJ1-1, with 10 positions matching TRBD1. CDR1 SGHDN and CDR2 FVKESK come from the germline V gene. This CDR3 region has 14 residues. With 4 bases clipped from V and 5 bases from J, the junction kept 4 bases outside the gene matches. Full variable domain (outside the CDR3, taken from reference TRBV14 and TRBJ1-1): EAGVTQFPSHSVIEKGQTVTLRCDPISGHDNLYWYRRVMGKEIKFLLHFVKESKQDESGMPNNRFLAERTGGTYSTLKVQPAELEDSGVYFCASSLWDRGTEAFFGQGTRLTVV.

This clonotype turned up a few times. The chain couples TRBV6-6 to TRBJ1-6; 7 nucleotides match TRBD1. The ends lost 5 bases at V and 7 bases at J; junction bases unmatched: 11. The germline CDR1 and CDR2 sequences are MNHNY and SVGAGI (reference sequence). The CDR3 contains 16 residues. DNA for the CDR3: TGTGCCAGCAGTCTACCCCGAGGGACAGAAAATTCACCCCTCCACTTT. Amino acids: CASSLPRGTENSPLHF.

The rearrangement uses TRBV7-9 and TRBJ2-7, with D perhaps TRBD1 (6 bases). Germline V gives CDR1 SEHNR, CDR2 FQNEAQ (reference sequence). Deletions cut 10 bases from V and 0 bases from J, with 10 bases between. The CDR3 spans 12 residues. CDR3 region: CATRDNSYEQYF. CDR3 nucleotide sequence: TGTGCCACCCGGGACAACTCCTACGAGCAGTACTTC.

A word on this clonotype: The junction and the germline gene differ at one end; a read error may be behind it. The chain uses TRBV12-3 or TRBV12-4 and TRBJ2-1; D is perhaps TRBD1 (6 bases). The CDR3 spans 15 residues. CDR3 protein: CASSQGHLSYFEQFF. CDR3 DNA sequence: TGTGCCAGCAGCCAGGGACATCTCTCCTATTTTGAGCAGTTCTTT.

CDR3 sequence reads: CATSRVDGTYEQYF. DNA for the CDR3: TGTGCCACCAGCAGAGTCGACGGAACCTACGAGCAGTACTTC. The gene calls are TRBV15 and TRBJ2-7; D is unclear. V gave up 1 base and J gave up 2 bases, with 9 bases separating them. This CDR3 has 14 residues. The germline V gene has CDR1 LNHNV and CDR2 YYDKDF (reference sequence).

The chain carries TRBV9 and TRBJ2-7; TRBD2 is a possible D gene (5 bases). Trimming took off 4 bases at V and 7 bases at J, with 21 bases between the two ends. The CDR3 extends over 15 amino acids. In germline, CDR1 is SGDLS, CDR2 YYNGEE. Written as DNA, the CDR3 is TGTGCCAGCAGCCAGATTTACTCAGAGGGAAATGAGCAGTACTTC. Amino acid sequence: CASSQIYSEGNEQYF.

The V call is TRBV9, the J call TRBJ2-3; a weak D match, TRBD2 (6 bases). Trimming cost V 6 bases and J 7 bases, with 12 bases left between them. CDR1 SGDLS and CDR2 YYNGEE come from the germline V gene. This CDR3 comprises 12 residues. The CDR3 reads CASNSGRNTQYF. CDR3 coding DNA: TGTGCCAGCAACTCAGGGAGGAATACGCAGTATTTT.

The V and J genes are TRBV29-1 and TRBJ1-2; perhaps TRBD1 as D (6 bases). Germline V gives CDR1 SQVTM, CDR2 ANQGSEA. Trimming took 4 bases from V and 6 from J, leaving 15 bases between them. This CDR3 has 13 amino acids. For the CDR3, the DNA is TGCAGCGTTGGTACGGGAAACAGGGATGGCTACACCTTC. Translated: CSVGTGNRDGYTF.

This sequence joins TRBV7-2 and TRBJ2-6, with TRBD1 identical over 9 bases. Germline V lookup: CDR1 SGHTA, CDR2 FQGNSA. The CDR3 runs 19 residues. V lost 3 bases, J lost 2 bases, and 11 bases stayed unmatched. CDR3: CASSFFIEGQGTGANVLTF. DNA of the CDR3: TGTGCCAGCAGCTTTTTTATTGAGGGACAGGGCACTGGGGCCAACGTCCTGACTTTC.

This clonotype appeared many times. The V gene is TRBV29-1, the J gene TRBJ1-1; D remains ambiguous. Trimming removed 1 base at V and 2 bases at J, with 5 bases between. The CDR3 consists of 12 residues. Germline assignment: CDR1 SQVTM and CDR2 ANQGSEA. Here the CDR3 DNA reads TGCAGCGTTGAAGGGGGTAACACTGAAGCTTTCTTT. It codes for CSVEGGNTEAFF. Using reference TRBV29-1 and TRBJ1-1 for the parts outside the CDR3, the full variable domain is SAVISQKPSRDICQRGTSLTIQCQVDSQVTMMFWYRQQPGQSLTLIATANQGSEATYESGFVIDKFPISRPNLTFSTLTVSNMSPEDSSIYLCSVEGGNTEAFFGQGTRLTVV.